Presented here are 28 T cell receptor beta chains from one specimen sequenced in a study of blood T cell repertoires in COVID-19. TCRdb's table, derived via immunoSEQ multiplex PCR, lists solely in-frame clones and lacks some. Seen here are roughly 150,000 clones, 75% to 90% observed once, and the top ten hold around 14%. The sequenced material came from peripheral blood. These receptors were collected from a middle-aged woman with acute or convalescent COVID-19.

The chain is built from TRBV5-1 and TRBJ1-1; the D gene is possibly TRBD1 (6 bases). Germline lookup yields CDR1 SGHRS and CDR2 YFSETQ. The germline V and J ends were trimmed by 1 base and 1 base, with 8 bases remaining between them. The CDR3 length is 14 residues. For the CDR3, the DNA is TGCGCCAGCAGCTTGAGGACAGAGAACACTGAAGCTTTCTTT. This translates into CASSLRTENTEAFF.

The chain carries TRBV3-1 (or the pseudogene TRBV3-2) and TRBJ1-2; 7 nucleotides agree with TRBD1. The germline CDR1 and CDR2 sequences are LGHDT and YNNKEL (reference sequence). The CDR3 loop spans 14 amino acids. J gave up 4 bases and V 4 bases, and 6 bases lay outside the gene matches. The CDR3 here is CASSLGQAVYGYTF. The CDR3 nucleotides are TGTGCCAGCAGCCTCGGACAGGCCGTCTATGGCTACACCTTC.

This clone was seen once. This rearrangement joins TRBV11-2 to TRBJ2-7, with TRBD2 as a possible D gene (6 bases). This CDR3 spans 15 amino acids. Per germline, CDR1 SGHAT and CDR2 FQNNGV. V lost 5 bases and J lost 3, with 17 bases in between. Written as DNA, the CDR3 is TGTGCCAGCAGCCCGACAAACGGGGGAGACTACGAGCAGTACTTC. This sequence encodes CASSPTNGGDYEQYF. The whole variable domain, filled in from reference TRBV11-2 and TRBJ2-7, reads EAGVAQSPRYKIIEKRQSVAFWCNPISGHATLYWYQQILGQGPKLLIQFQNNGVVDDSQLPKDRFSAERLKGVDSTLKIQPAKLEDSAVYLCASSPTNGGDYEQYFGPGTRLTVT.

The chain combines TRBV7-9 with TRBJ2-7; D not resolved. CDR3 length equals 12 residues. The germline gives CDR1 SEHNR, CDR2 FQNEAQ (reference sequence). V lost 5 bases and J 5 bases, leaving 10 bases between the germline ends. CDR3 nucleotides: TGTGCCAGCAGCCCGGAGAGCAACGAGCAGTACTTC. Encoded protein: CASSPESNEQYF. Based on the CDR3 plus reference TRBV7-9 and TRBJ2-7, the full variable domain is DTGVSQNPRHKITKRGQNVTFRCDPISEHNRLYWYRQTLGQGPEFLTYFQNEAQLEKSRLLSDRFSAERPKGSFSTLEIQRTEQGDSAMYLCASSPESNEQYFGPGTRLTVT.

J is TRBJ2-7 and V is TRBV30, with a tentative D call TRBD1 (5 bases). This CDR3 has 14 amino acids. Trimming cost V 2 bases and J 4 bases, with 15 bases left between them. CDR1 GTSNPN and CDR2 SVGIG come from the germline V gene (reference sequence). The DNA for the CDR3 is TGTGCCTGGAGTATTCCAGGGCGACCATACGAGCAGTACTTC. Protein product: CAWSIPGRPYEQYF.

The sample holds one count of this clone. V gene TRBV24-1 combines with J gene TRBJ2-2; 7 bases map to TRBD1. The CDR3 has 17 amino acids. With V trimmed by 4 bases and J by 1 base, 8 bases remained unmatched. The germline V gene has CDR1 KGHDR and CDR2 SFDVKD. CDR3 in DNA: TGTGCCACCAGTGACGTCCGGACAGGACGGAACACCGGGGAGCTGTTTTTT. Translated, it gives CATSDVRTGRNTGELFF.

The V call is TRBV5-1, the J call TRBJ2-3, with D possibly matching TRBD1 (5 bases). The ends were cut back, 0 bases at V and 5 bases at J, with 16 bases in the middle. The CDR3 loop spans 16 amino acids. The germline V gene has CDR1 SGHRS and CDR2 YFSETQ. The CDR3 sequence is CASSLGLRSGQDTQYF. The CDR3 DNA is TGCGCCAGCAGCTTGGGGCTAAGGTCAGGACAAGATACGCAGTATTTT.

The genes are TRBV7-9 and TRBJ2-7; possibly TRBD1 for D (5 bases). Germline V gives CDR1 SEHNR, CDR2 FQNEAQ (reference sequence). The length of the CDR3 is 14 residues. V was shortened by 5 bases and J by 6 bases, with 17 bases between the two germline ends. CDR3 in DNA: TGTGCCAGCAGCCCCACGGCCCCAGGGTTCGAGCAGTACTTC. As protein: CASSPTAPGFEQYF.

This sequence joins TRBV3-1 (or the pseudogene TRBV3-2) and TRBJ2-5, with TRBD2 identical over 12 bases. The CDR3 is 20 amino acids. V gave up 6 bases and J gave up 3 bases; unmatched junction bases: 20. Germline V lookup: CDR1 LGHDT, CDR2 YNNKEL (reference sequence). CDR3 sequence reads: CASSDSEGQGRLAGEETQYF. The CDR3 bases are TGTGCCAGCAGTGACTCCGAGGGACAGGGAAGACTAGCGGGAGAAGAGACCCAGTACTTC.

The chain employs TRBV10-3 and TRBJ1-5; D gene uncertain. The germline V gene encodes CDR1 ENHRY and CDR2 SYGVKD. This CDR3 spans 14 amino acids. The ends were cut back, 4 bases at V and 1 base at J, with 8 bases in the middle. The chain's CDR3 is CAISGGQSNQPQHF. The CDR3 nucleotides are TGTGCCATCAGTGGTGGTCAGAGCAATCAGCCCCAGCATTTT.

As DNA, the CDR3 is TGTGCCAGCAGCTATGAAACAGGGGGCGGTGAGACCCAGTACTTC. It yields the protein CASSYETGGGETQYF. This rearrangement joins TRBV7-8 to TRBJ2-5, with 9 bases aligning to TRBD1. Germline CDR1 is SGHVS and CDR2 is FQNEAQ. The V and J ends lost 4 bases and 5 bases, in that order; junction bases with no gene match: 8. The CDR3 is made up of 15 amino acids.

V and J are TRBV9 and TRBJ2-1, with 8 bases that match TRBD2. The ends lost 0 bases at V and 6 bases at J; junction bases unmatched: 14. The CDR3 runs 18 residues. The germline CDR1 and CDR2 sequences are SGDLS and YYNGEE. The CDR3 here is CASSVDGGATQLRNEQFF. In DNA, the CDR3 is TGTGCCAGCAGCGTAGACGGGGGGGCTACCCAACTACGCAATGAGCAGTTCTTC.

This rearrangement joins TRBV18 to TRBJ2-7, with TRBD2 as a possible D gene (6 bases). Germline loops: CDR1 KGHSH, CDR2 LQKENI. This CDR3 is built from 16 residues. V was trimmed by 5 bases and J by 1 base, leaving 18 bases between them. This CDR3 is CASSSSGASDSYEQYF. In nucleotides, the CDR3 is TGTGCCAGCTCATCTTCCGGGGCTAGCGATTCCTACGAGCAGTACTTC.

The J gene is TRBJ2-5, the V gene TRBV5-6, with TRBD1 matching 10 bases. The CDR3 has 16 residues. Germline V CDR1 and CDR2: SGHDT, YYEEEE. Trimming took 3 bases from V and 5 from J; bases not matched to a gene: 10. The CDR3 nucleotides are TGTGCCAGCAGCTCCGGGACAGGGGTTTTTCTCGAGACCCAGTACTTC. Encoded protein: CASSSGTGVFLETQYF.

The V call is TRBV28, the J call TRBJ2-7; 10 bases are shared with TRBD1. CDR3 size: 13 residues. CDR1 and CDR2 from the germline V gene are MDHEN and SYDVKM. Trimming at V came to 8 bases and at J to 6 bases, leaving 7 bases not matched to a gene. The CDR3 protein is CASSDRGEREQYF. In nucleotides, the CDR3 is TGTGCCAGCTCGGACAGGGGGGAACGCGAGCAGTACTTC.

The chain is built from TRBV7-8 and TRBJ1-5; no clear D. From germline, CDR1 is SGHVS and CDR2 FQNEAQ. V lost 0 bases and J 7 bases, leaving 13 bases between the germline ends. The CDR3 has 15 residues. CDR3 DNA: TGTGCCAGCAGCTTAGCACCGAATACGGGGCAGCCCCAGCATTTT. Its protein product is CASSLAPNTGQPQHF.

The rearrangement joins TRBV7-9 to TRBJ2-7, with D possibly TRBD1 on 5 matching bases. In germline, CDR1 is SEHNR, CDR2 FQNEAQ (reference sequence). CDR3 size: 15 residues. The V and J ends lost 1 base and 4 bases respectively, with 14 bases between them. This CDR3 reads CASSLVQDPLYEQYF. The CDR3, as DNA: TGTGCCAGCAGCTTAGTACAGGATCCCCTTTACGAGCAGTACTTC.

The chain recombines TRBV28 with TRBJ1-1; a possible D gene is TRBD1 (6 bases). Per the germline V gene, CDR1 is MDHEN and CDR2 is SYDVKM. The CDR3 extends over 13 amino acids. V lost 5 bases, J lost 5 bases, and 12 bases lay in between. The CDR3 is CASSLTGKTEAFF. CDR3 DNA: TGTGCCAGCAGTCTAACAGGGAAGACTGAAGCTTTCTTT.

V is TRBV5-4 and J is TRBJ1-5; D ambiguous. Trimming took off 0 bases at V and 7 bases at J, with 8 bases between the two ends. The CDR3 is 13 amino acids. The V gene's germline CDR1 is SGHNT and CDR2 YYREEE (reference sequence). The CDR3 loop is CASSLDRSQPQHF. The CDR3, as DNA: TGTGCCAGCAGCTTGGATAGGAGCCAGCCCCAGCATTTT.

The rearrangement links TRBV18 to TRBJ2-1, with D perhaps TRBD2 (5 bases). Germline V gene lookup returns CDR1 KGHSH and CDR2 LQKENI. The CDR3 runs to 15 residues. Trimming left V 2 bases short and J 2 bases short, with 10 bases between. The CDR3 region has the DNA TGTGCCAGCTCACCAGAGGGTGACCCCTACAATGAGCAGTTCTTC. It encodes CASSPEGDPYNEQFF.

This chain joins TRBV10-3 and TRBJ2-7, with 13 bases aligning to TRBD2. This CDR3 comprises 16 residues. The V and J ends lost 4 bases and 3 bases, in that order; junction bases with no gene match: 6. Germline V gene data show CDR1 as ENHRY and CDR2 as SYGVKD. CDR3 in DNA: TGTGCCATCAGTGGGACAGGGACTAGCGGGAACTACGAGCAGTACTTC. Protein sequence: CAISGTGTSGNYEQYF.

V gene TRBV14 combines with J gene TRBJ2-7; tentatively, D is TRBD2 (6 bases). Germline-derived CDR1 and CDR2 are SGHDN and FVKESK. There are 11 residues in the CDR3. The V end was cut by 4 bases, the J end by 7 bases, with 8 bases between. The CDR3 loop reads CASSLGTEQYF. Written as DNA, the CDR3 is TGTGCCAGCAGCCTGGGGACTGAGCAGTACTTC.

This clone was observed a few times. The same CDR3 is also encoded by other DNA sequences in this sample. The chain has TRBV7-9 and TRBJ1-5, with TRBD1 identical over 8 bases. V lost 1 base, J lost 1 base, and 0 bases stayed unmatched. From germline, CDR1 is SEHNR and CDR2 FQNEAQ (reference sequence). The CDR3 spans 15 residues. The CDR3 nucleotides read TGTGCCAGCAGCTTAGGACAGGGGAGCAATCAGCCCCAGCATTTT. Amino acids: CASSLGQGSNQPQHF.

The V call is TRBV12-3 or TRBV12-4, the J call TRBJ2-1; D unresolved. The CDR3 runs to 13 residues. V lost 7 bases, J lost 4 bases, and 11 bases lay in between. The CDR3 protein is CASTSTLYNEQFF. The CDR3 bases are TGTGCCAGCACTTCGACTCTTTACAATGAGCAGTTCTTC.

This chain links TRBV14 with TRBJ1-1; 7 bases fit TRBD1. Germline loops: CDR1 SGHDN, CDR2 FVKESK. Trimming cost V 1 base and J 4 bases; bases outside gene matches: 0. This CDR3 has 13 amino acids. CDR3 DNA sequence: TGTGCCAGCAGCCAAGGGACAGGCACTGAAGCTTTCTTT. This sequence encodes CASSQGTGTEAFF. Supplemented by reference TRBV14 and TRBJ1-1, the full variable domain reads EAGVTQFPSHSVIEKGQTVTLRCDPISGHDNLYWYRRVMGKEIKFLLHFVKESKQDESGMPNNRFLAERTGGTYSTLKVQPAELEDSGVYFCASSQGTGTEAFFGQGTRLTVV.

V usage is TRBV6-5 and J usage is TRBJ2-5, with 9 bases identical to TRBD1. The germline V gene has CDR1 MNHEY and CDR2 SVGAGI. The trim removed 5 bases at V and 3 bases at J, leaving 7 bases unmatched. The CDR3 covers 15 residues. The CDR3 is CASSLRQGGKETQYF. CDR3 in DNA: TGTGCCAGCAGTCTACGACAGGGGGGAAAAGAGACCCAGTACTTC.

V gene TRBV14 combines with J gene TRBJ1-1; 8 nucleotides agree with TRBD1. V gave up 0 bases and J gave up 4 bases; unmatched junction bases: 10. This CDR3 has 17 residues. Germline V gives CDR1 SGHDN, CDR2 FVKESK. This CDR3 is CASSQDGYRGRGTEAFF. CDR3 bases: TGTGCCAGCAGCCAAGATGGGTACAGGGGGAGAGGCACTGAAGCTTTCTTT.

The rearrangement uses TRBV28 and TRBJ2-7; 10 bases fit TRBD1. The germline gives CDR1 MDHEN, CDR2 SYDVKM. The CDR3 has 16 residues. After removal of 3 bases from V and 0 bases from J, the junction contained 5 bases not matched to a gene. As DNA, the CDR3 is TGTGCCAGCAGTTTGACCGGGACAGGGGCCTCCTACGAGCAGTACTTC. Its translation: CASSLTGTGASYEQYF.